Following are 6 T cell receptor beta chains from one sample sequenced in a study of blood T cell repertoires in COVID-19. Profiling relied on immunoSEQ multiplex PCR, and the TCRdb table lists in-frame clones only, not all of them. This sample has roughly 250,000 clones, with 85% to 95% found just once. The material sequenced was peripheral blood. The receptors were gathered from a man aged 25-45 years with COVID-19, enrolled during active disease.

The chain uses TRBV19 and TRBJ1-5; 7 bases fit TRBD1. Germline CDR1 LNHDA, CDR2 SQIVND (reference sequence). The CDR3 length is 13 residues. J gave up 7 bases and V 7 bases, and 7 bases lay outside the gene matches. CDR3 amino acids: CASKRQGEQPQHF. CDR3 sequence (DNA): TGTGCCAGTAAACGCCAGGGGGAACAGCCCCAGCATTTT.

The chain carries TRBV3-1 (or the pseudogene TRBV3-2) and TRBJ1-2; tentatively, D is TRBD1 (5 bases). The length of the CDR3 is 16 residues. Germline V gene sequence: CDR1 LGHDT, CDR2 YNNKEL (reference sequence). V lost 0 bases, J lost 7 bases, and 18 bases lay in between. As DNA, the CDR3 is TGTGCCAGCAGCCAAGAGGGGGGGAAGCTTGACTCTGGCTACACCTTC. Its protein product is CASSQEGGKLDSGYTF.

V gene TRBV7-9 combines with J gene TRBJ2-2; 7 nucleotides agree with TRBD2. The CDR3 has 15 residues. From germline, CDR1 is SEHNR and CDR2 FQNEAQ (reference sequence). V dropped 4 bases and J dropped 1; count of bases not matched to a gene: 3. CDR3 region: CASSSTGGNTGELFF. In DNA, the CDR3 is TGTGCCAGCAGCTCCACGGGGGGGAACACCGGGGAGCTGTTTTTT.

This sequence joins TRBV7-9 and TRBJ2-1, with D tentatively TRBD2 (5 bases). The CDR3 covers 13 residues. CDR1 and CDR2 from the germline V gene are SEHNR and FQNEAQ (reference sequence). The ends were cut back, 5 bases at V and 4 bases at J, with 9 bases in the middle. In nucleotides, the CDR3 is TGTGCCAGCAGCCCCGGGAATTACAATGAGCAGTTCTTC. Residues: CASSPGNYNEQFF.

The CDR3 here is CASSVRETVTPYEQYF. The CDR3 DNA reads as TGCGCCAGCAGTGTACGGGAAACAGTAACCCCCTACGAGCAGTACTTC. This chain uses TRBV10-2 with TRBJ2-7, with D tentatively TRBD2 (5 bases). This CDR3 has 16 amino acids. Trimming took 4 bases from V and 2 from J, leaving 18 bases between them. From germline, CDR1 is WSHSY and CDR2 SAAADI.

The chain links TRBV5-1 to TRBJ2-1; unclear D gene. With 0 bases removed from V and 8 bases from J, the gap between germline ends came to 3 bases. Germline CDR1 reads SGHRS; CDR2 reads YFSETQ. CDR3 length: 11 amino acids. CDR3 protein: CASSLADEQFF. For the CDR3, the DNA is TGCGCCAGCAGCTTGGCAGATGAGCAGTTCTTC. Together with reference TRBV5-1 and TRBJ2-1, the CDR3 gives the full variable domain: KAGVTQTPRYLIKTRGQQVTLSCSPISGHRSVSWYQQTPGQGLQFLFEYFSETQRNKGNFPGRFSGRQFSNSRSEMNVSTLELGDSALYLCASSLADEQFFGPGTRLTVL.